The next 18 T cell receptor beta chains were all read from a single sample in a study of response to subunit inactivated influenza vaccine. TCRdb reprocessed the RT-PCR reads via MiXCR and lists one record per CDR3 protein. Of more than 150,000 distinct CDR3 sequences in the sample, about 10% were seen once. Sequenced here: CD8+ T cells sorted from PBMCs, sampled less than 25 months after vaccination. All receptors derive from a man aged 50 to 69 who received an inactivated influenza vaccine.

In its sample, this clonotype was seen a few times. CDR3 bases: TGTGCCAGCAGACACGAAGGAGGACTAGGGGGCACCGGGGAGCTGTTTTTT. It translates to CASRHEGGLGGTGELFF. The chain combines TRBV3-1 with TRBJ2-2, with a tentative D call TRBD2 (7 bases). Looked up from germline, CDR1 is LGHDT and CDR2 is YNNKEL (reference sequence). Deletions cut 6 bases from V and 4 bases from J, with 21 bases between. This CDR3 has 17 residues.

This clonotype came up many times. This sequence joins TRBV12-3 or TRBV12-4 and TRBJ2-3, with 9 bases identical to TRBD1. CDR3 size: 16 residues. Unmatched junction bases numbered 8, after V lost 5 bases and J lost 2 bases. Here the CDR3 reads CASSPTGGPITDTQYF. CDR3 sequence (DNA): TGTGCCAGCAGTCCTACAGGGGGCCCAATCACAGATACGCAGTATTTT.

This clonotype was counted only a few times. The V and J genes are TRBV13 and TRBJ2-7; tentatively, D is TRBD1 or TRBD2 (5 bases each). Germline lookup yields CDR1 PRHDT and CDR2 FYEKMQ (reference sequence). The CDR3 runs 15 residues. V dropped 5 bases and J dropped 3 bases, with 17 bases sitting between them. The CDR3 DNA is TGTGCCAGCAGCCCAGGCGGGCAGGGTTTCTACGAGCAGTACTTC. Its protein product is CASSPGGQGFYEQYF.

This clonotype was detected a few times. The V gene is TRBV12-3 or TRBV12-4, the J gene TRBJ2-2; 11 positions agree with TRBD1. The CDR3 sequence is 15 residues long. Trimming removed 6 bases from V and 7 bases from J; junction bases left unmatched: 7. The CDR3 DNA reads TGTGCCAGCAGCCAAAGGACAGGGGGCGGCGGGGAGCTGTTTTTT. This translates into CASSQRTGGGGELFF.

This clonotype appeared a few times. The V call is TRBV12-3 or TRBV12-4, the J call TRBJ2-1; D remains unclear. This CDR3 region has 11 residues. V lost 1 base, J lost 10 bases, and 5 bases lay in between. This CDR3 reads CASSLEAEQFF. The CDR3, as DNA: TGTGCCAGCAGTTTAGAGGCGGAGCAGTTCTTC.

This clonotype was counted between two and nine times. The CDR3 DNA sequence: TGTGCCAGCAGCTTAGGGGGGTACGGTAATGAGCAGTTCTTC. Translation: CASSLGGYGNEQFF. V is TRBV7-9 and J is TRBJ2-1; D is tentatively TRBD1 or TRBD2 (5 bases each). Trimming took off 1 base at V and 7 bases at J, with 11 bases between the two ends. This CDR3 has 14 amino acids. The germline V gene has CDR1 SEHNR and CDR2 FQNEAQ (reference sequence).

The CDR3: CASSDSDYEQYF. The CDR3 region has the DNA TGTGCCAGCAGTGACAGTGACTACGAGCAGTACTTC. The chain recombines TRBV2 with TRBJ2-7; D is uncertain. The CDR3 loop spans 12 amino acids. Trimming left V 3 bases short and J 3 bases short, with 6 bases between. Germline CDR1 is SNHLY and CDR2 is FYNNEI.

On this clonotype itself: A junction boundary mismatches the germline segment, possibly from a read error. The gene calls are TRBV10-2 and TRBJ2-2; D possibly corresponds to TRBD2 (5 bases). Germline CDR1 reads WSHSY; CDR2 reads SAAADI. This CDR3 is built from 12 residues. The CDR3 coding sequence is TGCGCCAGTGCGCGGAAGGCCGGGGAGCTATTTTTT. It specifies CASARKAGELFF.

A few counts support this clonotype. The V call is TRBV7-2, the J call TRBJ2-7; D call uncertain. The germline CDR1 and CDR2 sequences are SGHTA and FQGNSA. CDR3 size: 11 residues. V lost 4 bases and J lost 6, with 7 bases in between. The CDR3 region has the DNA TGTGCCAGCAGCTCTCCCCTCGAGCAGTACTTC. This gives the protein CASSSPLEQYF.

The V gene is TRBV20-1, the J gene TRBJ1-5, with 10 bases fitting TRBD1. The CDR3 totals 15 residues. The V gene end was trimmed by 7 bases and the J gene end by 3 bases; junction bases not matched to a gene: 9. The germline V gene has CDR1 DFQATT and CDR2 SNEGSKA (reference sequence). The CDR3 sequence: CSGTEGQGYNQPQHF. CDR3 DNA sequence: TGCAGTGGCACCGAGGGACAGGGGTACAATCAGCCCCAGCATTTT.

This clonotype was recorded a few times. This chain joins TRBV2 and TRBJ2-1; 8 positions agree with TRBD1. V lost 4 bases, J lost 5 bases, and 7 bases stayed unmatched. The CDR3 consists of 15 residues. Germline lookup yields CDR1 SNHLY and CDR2 FYNNEI. The CDR3 DNA reads as TGTGCCAGCAGTGTCGGACAGGGAATCCACAATGAGCAGTTCTTC. Translated: CASSVGQGIHNEQFF.

This clonotype turned up a few times. The genes are TRBV6-2 or TRBV6-3 and TRBJ1-5, with D hard to call. V was trimmed by 5 bases and J by 1 base, leaving 9 bases between them. The CDR3 has 14 amino acids. The germline CDR1 and CDR2 sequences are MNHEY and SVGEGT. CDR3 sequence: CASSEVGSNQPQHF. DNA of the CDR3: TGTGCCAGCAGTGAGGTGGGGAGCAATCAGCCCCAGCATTTT.

The chain uses TRBV20-1 and TRBJ1-5, with D unclear. Trimming cost V 0 bases and J 0 bases, with 12 bases left between them. The CDR3 extends over 16 amino acids. CDR1 DFQATT and CDR2 SNEGSKA come from the germline V gene (reference sequence). The CDR3: CSARDLGQYSNQPQHF. The CDR3, as DNA: TGCAGTGCTAGAGACCTAGGGCAATATAGCAATCAGCCCCAGCATTTT.

In this sample, this clonotype turned up many times. The rearrangement links TRBV24-1 to TRBJ2-5, with a possible D match to TRBD1 (6 bases). The V gene's germline CDR1 is KGHDR and CDR2 SFDVKD. The V end lost 3 bases, the J end lost 1 base, and 14 bases lay between the germline ends. The CDR3 covers 16 residues. The CDR3 here is CATSDGAGAFQETQYF. In DNA, the CDR3 is TGTGCCACCAGTGATGGGGCAGGGGCTTTCCAAGAGACCCAGTACTTC.

The CDR3 nucleotides read TGTGCCAGCAGCCCCGTTGGGCCCCAGCCCCAGCATTTT. Translating it yields CASSPVGPQPQHF. This sequence joins TRBV7-9 and TRBJ1-5; D unclear. The germline gives CDR1 SEHNR, CDR2 FQNEAQ (reference sequence). The CDR3 loop spans 13 amino acids. Trimming took 5 bases from V and 7 from J, leaving 12 bases between them.

A few counts support this clonotype. The rearrangement uses TRBV5-1 and TRBJ2-1; TRBD1 agrees at 12 bases. Germline V gene lookup returns CDR1 SGHRS and CDR2 YFSETQ. The CDR3 has 15 residues. The junction had 3 bases not matched to a gene; V was cut back by 4 bases and J by 4 bases. This chain's CDR3 is CASSRGQGAYNEQFF. The DNA of the CDR3 is TGCGCCAGCAGCCGGGGACAGGGGGCGTACAATGAGCAGTTCTTC.

The CDR3 DNA is TGTGCCAGCAGTGATCCCCCCGGAGTTACCTACGAGCAGTACTTC. Translating gives CASSDPPGVTYEQYF. This chain uses TRBV28 with TRBJ2-7; unclear D gene. CDR1 and CDR2 from the germline V gene are MDHEN and SYDVKM. Deletions cut 5 bases from V and 2 bases from J, with 16 bases between. The CDR3 consists of 15 residues.

This clonotype has more than one count but fewer than ten. This chain connects TRBV6-6 to TRBJ2-1; weak D call: TRBD2 (6 bases). Germline assignment: CDR1 MNHNY and CDR2 SVGAGI (reference sequence). The CDR3 totals 13 residues. The ends were cut back, 6 bases at V and 4 bases at J, with 10 bases in the middle. This CDR3 is CASRTRPYNEQFF. DNA for the CDR3: TGTGCCAGCAGGACTAGACCTTACAATGAGCAGTTCTTC.